The 8 T cell receptor beta chains below all came from one sample that was sequenced in a study of blood T cells in healthy people across ages. Then a second PCR, running roughly 6 to 12 cycles, was carried out with a sample-barcoded 5' primer and a J-beta primer mix. MiXCR, applied by TCRdb to the 5' RACE reads, yields one record per CDR3 protein. The sample has 1.5 million to 2 million distinct CDR3 sequences, about 32% seen once; the top ten hold about 10%. Specimen: blood. These receptors originate from a woman aged 25-40 years in good health.

This clonotype has just a few counts. The chain links TRBV11-2 to TRBJ2-7, with 9 bases fitting TRBD2. Germline values: CDR1 SGHAT, CDR2 FQNNGV. This CDR3 has 13 residues. V dropped 11 bases and J dropped 2; count of bases not matched to a gene: 7. CDR3 loop: CAHGGRAPYEQYF. CDR3 DNA sequence: TGTGCCCATGGCGGGAGGGCCCCCTACGAGCAGTACTTC.

V is TRBV5-5 and J is TRBJ2-7; tentative D call: TRBD1 (6 bases). The ends were cut back, 0 bases at V and 0 bases at J, with 10 bases in the middle. CDR1 is SGHKS and CDR2 is YYEKEE in the germline V gene (reference sequence). This CDR3 region has 15 residues. CDR3 region: CASSLGQALSYEQYF. CDR3 bases: TGTGCCAGCAGCTTGGGACAGGCCCTCTCCTACGAGCAGTACTTC.

This clonotype was detected a few times. CDR3 region: CASRRRGLATEQFF. As DNA, the CDR3 is TGTGCCAGCAGACGAAGGGGATTGGCTACTGAGCAGTTCTTC. The V and J genes are TRBV21-1 and TRBJ2-1; the table names TRBD1, a call not compared with the DNA. TRBV21-1 is a pseudogene. The CDR3 has 14 residues.

The table lists this clonotype with a few counts. The V gene is TRBV5-1, the J gene TRBJ2-2; D ambiguous. In germline, CDR1 is SGHRS, CDR2 YFSETQ. The CDR3 contains 12 residues. The germline V and J ends were trimmed by 7 bases and 8 bases, with 12 bases remaining between them. The CDR3 loop reads CASGRMKGELFF. The DNA of the CDR3 is TGCGCCAGCGGACGGATGAAGGGGGAGCTGTTTTTT.

This clonotype has ten or more counts. The chain recombines TRBV20-1 with TRBJ2-1, with TRBD2 as a possible D gene (5 bases). Germline CDR1 DFQATT, CDR2 SNEGSKA (reference sequence). The CDR3 has 14 amino acids. V lost 5 bases to trimming and J lost 1 base, with 12 bases between them. The CDR3 loop reads CSARGRYSYNEQFF. The CDR3 bases are TGCAGTGCTCGGGGTCGGTATTCCTACAATGAGCAGTTCTTC.

This clonotype turned up a few times. The chain combines TRBV6-5 with TRBJ2-2, with TRBD2 identical over 8 bases. This CDR3 comprises 18 residues. Losses at the gene ends were 7 bases for V and 2 bases for J; bases not matched to a gene: 15. Germline V gene lookup returns CDR1 MNHEY and CDR2 SVGAGI. The CDR3 nucleotides are TGTGCCAGCACTTTACGTCGGAGAGCGGGGGTTAACACCGGGGAGCTGTTTTTT. Residues: CASTLRRRAGVNTGELFF.

V usage is TRBV5-4 and J usage is TRBJ2-3, with TRBD2 identical over 9 bases. The V gene's germline CDR1 is SGHNT and CDR2 YYREEE (reference sequence). This CDR3 has 16 residues. V lost 4 bases to trimming and J lost 5 bases; unmatched junction nucleotides: 11. The CDR3 loop reads CASSMSGGGARDTQYF. The CDR3 DNA follows: TGTGCCAGCAGCATGTCTGGCGGGGGGGCAAGAGATACGCAGTATTTT.

The J gene is TRBJ2-5, the V gene TRBV2; 7 bases match TRBD1. Per the germline V gene, CDR1 is SNHLY and CDR2 is FYNNEI. J was trimmed by 5 bases and V by 7 bases; bases with no gene match: 7. This CDR3 has 13 residues. CDR3 DNA: TGTGCCAGCAATGAGGGGGCGGCGGAGACCCAGTACTTC. Residues: CASNEGAAETQYF.